The present T cell receptor beta chain was sequenced within a study of T cells after yellow fever vaccination. Points from the study as a whole: In post-booster samples, most primary-vaccination clones reappeared (just under 98% CD4, 70% to 90% CD8).

The CDR3 length is 13 residues. The V gene's germline CDR1 is SNHLY and CDR2 FYNNEI. V was clipped by 7 bases and J by 1 base, with 7 bases between them. This clonotype was found many times. Its antigen remains unknown. A single record per CDR3 protein comes from TCRdb applying MiXCR to the 5' RACE reads. The sample yields over 120,000 distinct CDR3 sequences, under 7% seen once. This chain joins TRBV2 and TRBJ2-2; D might be TRBD1 (6 bases). The receptor was isolated from a man aged 25-40 years who received the YFV17D yellow fever vaccine. The source was CD4+ T cells sorted from PBMCs, collected 10 days after the yellow fever booster vaccination. The CDR3 DNA follows: TGTGCCAGCACGGGACAGAACACCGGGGAGCTGTTTTTT. This encodes CASTGQNTGELFF.